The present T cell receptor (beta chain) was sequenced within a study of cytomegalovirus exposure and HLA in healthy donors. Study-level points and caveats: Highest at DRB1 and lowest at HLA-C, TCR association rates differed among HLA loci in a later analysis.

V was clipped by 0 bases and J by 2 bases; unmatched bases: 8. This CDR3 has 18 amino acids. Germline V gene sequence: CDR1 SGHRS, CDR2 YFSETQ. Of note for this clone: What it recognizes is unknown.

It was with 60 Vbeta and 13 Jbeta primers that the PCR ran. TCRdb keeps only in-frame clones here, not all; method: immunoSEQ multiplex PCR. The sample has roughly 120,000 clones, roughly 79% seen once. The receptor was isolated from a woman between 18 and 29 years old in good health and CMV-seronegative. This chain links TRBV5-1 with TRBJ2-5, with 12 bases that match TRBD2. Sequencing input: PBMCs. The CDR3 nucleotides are TGCGCCAGCAGCTTGGTCCTAGGACTAGCGGGGCATCAAGAGACCCAGTACTTC. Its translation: CASSLVLGLAGHQETQYF.